This TCR beta chain stems from a study of beta chain features in type 1 diabetes. Study background: On cell yields, gender and age, patients and healthy donors were similar. Study-wide points: For type 1 diabetes patients, VDJ junctions showed fewer insertions and more deletions. Shorter TCRB CDR3s, moderately but significantly so, marked every one of the four CD4+ subsets in Type 1 diabetes patients. Comparison showed that naive, central memory and Treg TCRB repertoires appeared more similar among patients than among healthy donors.

This clone was detected a few times. Its antigen is still unknown. The whole isolated RNA underwent reverse transcription, so sequencing captured expressed TCRB transcripts. Clones were read by immunoSEQ multiplex PCR, and TCRdb kept only the in-frame ones, dropping some. This table has roughly 350,000 clones, 9.6% appearing once. V lost 4 bases, J lost 2 bases, and 13 bases lay in between. Germline CDR1 and CDR2: SGHNT and YYREEE (reference sequence). This CDR3 comprises 14 residues. Sorting that relied on CD45RO/CCR7/CD25/CD127/CD95/CD27 yielded CD4+ naive, central memory, regulatory and stem cell-like memory cells.

The source is a man under 40 with type 1 diabetes. The sample consisted of central memory CD4+ T cells from blood. J is TRBJ2-7 and V is TRBV5-4; either TRBD1 or TRBD2 may supply D (5 bases each). The CDR3 sequence: CASSREGTAYEQYF. The DNA for the CDR3 is TGTGCCAGCAGCCGCGAAGGGACGGCCTACGAGCAGTACTTC.